This T cell receptor beta chain came from a study of blood T cell repertoires in COVID-19. The CDR3 is 15 amino acids. V was trimmed by 3 bases and J by 5 bases, leaving 16 bases between them. The V gene's germline CDR1 is SGHRS and CDR2 YFSETQ. The table came from immunoSEQ multiplex PCR; TCRdb's copy has only in-frame clones and leaves some out. Altogether fewer than 350,000 clones are present, around 88% being singletons, with the ten largest covering roughly 5.1%. The chain combines TRBV5-1 with TRBJ2-3; possibly TRBD1 for D (5 bases). The specimen sequenced was peripheral blood. This receptor was taken from a man in his forties or fifties with acute or convalescent COVID-19. CDR3 region: CASSSSLGPGDTQYF. Here the CDR3 DNA reads TGCGCCAGCAGCTCATCGCTGGGGCCGGGAGATACGCAGTATTTT.